Listed below are T cell receptor beta chains from one sample, sequenced in a study of CD8 T cells in Susac syndrome. TCRdb used MiXCR to reprocess the immunoSEQ multiplex PCR reads, holding one entry per CDR3 protein. The sample has 120,000 to 150,000 distinct CDR3 sequences, approximately 96% seen once. Sequencing was done on a sample of CD4+ T cells from PBMCs. Source of these receptors: a human donor with multiple sclerosis. The CDR3 runs from the conserved cysteine through the conserved F or W. A D gene is named only where the DNA matches it firmly. Some rows mark clone size as missing; the rest say once, few, many or name a class of expanded clone.

cdr3_aa	cdr3_nt	d_call	clone_size	v_call	j_call
CAWRIGVLSGNTIYF	TGTGCCTGGAGAATTGGGGTGCTCTCTGGAAACACCATATATTTT	.	.	TRBV30	TRBJ1-3
CASSPGTGSLSYTF	TGTGCCAGCTCACCCGGGACAGGGAGCTTAAGCTACACCTTC	TRBD1	.	TRBV18	TRBJ1-2
CSARWHQGGRDTQYF	TGCAGTGCTAGATGGCATCAGGGGGGCCGAGATACGCAGTATTTT	.	.	TRBV20-1	TRBJ2-3
CSASRPGLNTEAFF	TGCAGTGCTAGCCGCCCAGGGTTGAACACTGAAGCTTTCTTT	.	.	TRBV20-1	TRBJ1-1
CAISQEFGEAFF	TGTGCCATCAGTCAGGAATTCGGTGAAGCTTTCTTT	.	once	TRBV10-3	TRBJ1-1
CSVLTGVGYTF	TGCAGCGTCCTTACAGGGGTTGGCTACACCTTC	TRBD1	.	TRBV29-1	TRBJ1-2
CASSYGTSGSYEQYF	TGTGCCAGCAGCTACGGGACTAGCGGTTCCTACGAGCAGTACTTC	TRBD2	.	TRBV3-1	TRBJ2-7
CASSLAYSHNEQFF	TGTGCCAGCAGCTTAGCCTACTCCCACAATGAGCAGTTCTTC	.	.	TRBV7-2	TRBJ2-1
CSARDNTEAFF	TGCAGTGCTAGAGACAACACTGAAGCTTTCTTT	.	once	TRBV20-1	TRBJ1-1
CSARYPSGGRDTQYF	TGCAGTGCTAGGTACCCTAGCGGGGGGAGAGATACGCAGTATTTT	TRBD2	.	TRBV20-1	TRBJ2-3
CASSQPLGPSDGYTF	TGCGCCAGCAGCCAACCACTAGGCCCCTCCGATGGCTACACCTTC	.	.	TRBV4-1	TRBJ1-2
CAWSVDQPYGYTF	TGTGCCTGGAGTGTAGACCAGCCCTATGGCTACACCTTC	.	once	TRBV30	TRBJ1-2
CASSHTDRDNEQFF	TGTGCCAGCAGCCACACAGACAGGGACAATGAGCAGTTCTTC	TRBD1	.	TRBV3-1	TRBJ2-1
CASRQTGTGGRRDTQYF	TGTGCCAGCAGGCAGACCGGGACAGGGGGGAGAAGGGATACGCAGTATTTT	TRBD1	.	TRBV7-2	TRBJ2-3
CAWSTGGAKNIQYF	TGTGCCTGGAGCACGGGGGGCGCCAAAAACATTCAGTACTTC	.	.	TRBV30	TRBJ2-4
CASSLVGTREYTGELFF	TGTGCCAGCAGCTTAGTCGGGACCCGGGAATACACCGGGGAGCTGTTTTTT	.	.	TRBV7-9	TRBJ2-2
CSRFSGYGYTF	TGCTCTCGATTCAGTGGGTATGGCTACACCTTC	.	.	TRBV20-1	TRBJ1-2
CASSALGQLNTEAFF	TGTGCCAGCAGTGCCCTGGGACAGCTGAACACTGAAGCTTTCTTT	TRBD1	once	TRBV25-1	TRBJ1-1
CASSYSDGNTIYF	TGTGCCAGCAGTTACTCGGATGGAAACACCATATATTTT	.	.	TRBV6-2/TRBV6-3	TRBJ1-3
CASSLQTGMAPYEQYF	TGTGCCAGCAGCTTGCAGACAGGTATGGCCCCCTACGAGCAGTACTTC	.	.	TRBV7-2	TRBJ2-7
CSARVGGAGETQYF	TGCAGTGCTCGCGTCGGGGGGGCGGGAGAGACCCAGTACTTC	TRBD2	.	TRBV20-1	TRBJ2-5
CASTDLSLGGDGYTF	TGTGCCAGCACCGACCTCAGCCTCGGGGGCGATGGCTACACCTTC	.	.	TRBV28	TRBJ1-2
CASSIDLLRDQDTQYF	TGTGCCAGTAGTATAGATCTATTACGGGACCAGGATACGCAGTATTTT	.	.	TRBV19	TRBJ2-3
CASSQTTSEQYF	TGTGCCAGCAGCCAAACGACCTCCGAGCAGTACTTC	.	.	TRBV3-1	TRBJ2-7
CSAPDRDNYGYTF	TGCAGTGCCCCGGACAGGGATAACTATGGCTACACCTTC	TRBD1	.	TRBV20-1	TRBJ1-2
CSAGSGEKYGYTF	TGCAGTGCAGGTTCCGGGGAAAAATATGGCTACACCTTC	.	.	TRBV20-1	TRBJ1-2
CSARAQTVNTGELFF	TGCAGTGCTAGAGCCCAGACAGTTAACACCGGGGAGCTGTTTTTT	.	.	TRBV20-1	TRBJ2-2
CASSLGAGGSETQYF	TGTGCCAGCAGCTTAGGAGCGGGAGGGTCGGAGACCCAGTACTTC	TRBD2	once	TRBV7-8	TRBJ2-5